Below, 29 T cell receptor beta chains from the same sample are listed, as sequenced in a study of high-grade serous ovarian cancer treatment subgroups. Produced via immunoSEQ multiplex PCR; TCRdb's table is partial and in-frame only. The sample has more than 15,000 clones; roughly 67% are singletons. The tumor samples were collected prior to definitive surgery or chemotherapy. Sequenced sample: tumor tissue. The source of these receptors is a human donor with high-grade serous ovarian cancer.

V usage is TRBV19 and J usage is TRBJ1-4, with TRBD1 matching over 11 bases. Losses at the gene ends were 3 bases for V and 0 bases for J; bases not matched to a gene: 6. The CDR3 is made up of 18 amino acids. Germline CDR1 reads LNHDA; CDR2 reads SQIVND (reference sequence). CDR3 coding DNA: TGTGCCAGTAGTATTAGGACAGGGGGCCCAGCAACTAATGAAAAACTGTTTTTT. Amino acids: CASSIRTGGPATNEKLFF. The full variable domain, rest sourced from reference TRBV19 and TRBJ1-4, is DGGITQSPKYLFRKEGQNVTLSCEQNLNHDAMYWYRQDPGQGLRLIYYSQIVNDFQKGDIAEGYSVSREKKESFPLTVTSAQKNPTAFYLCASSIRTGGPATNEKLFFGSGTQLSVL.

The rearrangement joins TRBV7-9 to TRBJ2-3; no definite D call. V lost 5 bases to trimming and J lost 0 bases, with 9 bases between them. The CDR3 runs to 14 residues. Per germline, CDR1 SEHNR and CDR2 FQNEAQ (reference sequence). CDR3 in DNA: TGTGCCAGCAGCCCCCTCCCTAGCACAGATACGCAGTATTTT. Translated, it gives CASSPLPSTDTQYF.

This chain links TRBV28 with TRBJ2-7; D is ambiguous. The CDR3 extends over 13 amino acids. Trimming shortened V by 2 bases and J by 1 base, and 6 bases separated the two germline ends. Germline assignment: CDR1 MDHEN and CDR2 SYDVKM. The CDR3: CASSLDGSYEQYF. DNA of the CDR3: TGTGCCAGCAGTTTAGACGGTTCCTACGAGCAGTACTTC.

V is TRBV28 and J is TRBJ2-7, with 11 positions matching TRBD2. Germline loops: CDR1 MDHEN, CDR2 SYDVKM. The CDR3 sequence is 16 residues long. With V trimmed by 2 bases and J by 2 bases, 5 bases remained unmatched. The CDR3 sequence is CASSLGLAGGAYEQYF. DNA for the CDR3: TGTGCCAGCAGTTTAGGTCTAGCGGGGGGAGCCTACGAGCAGTACTTC. Based on the CDR3 plus reference TRBV28 and TRBJ2-7, the full variable domain is DVKVTQSSRYLVKRTGEKVFLECVQDMDHENMFWYRQDPGLGLRLIYFSYDVKMKEKGDIPEGYSVSREKKERFSLILESASTNQTSMYLCASSLGLAGGAYEQYFGPGTRLTVT.

V is TRBV27 and J is TRBJ2-5; D is unresolved. The V gene's germline CDR1 is MNHEY and CDR2 SMNVEV (reference sequence). The length of the CDR3 is 12 residues. Trimming pared 4 bases from V and 5 bases from J, leaving 8 bases between. The CDR3, as DNA: TGTGCCAGCAGTTCCCTAACGGAGACCCAGTACTTC. Translation gives CASSSLTETQYF.

The chain links TRBV11-2 to TRBJ2-5, with D tentatively TRBD2 (7 bases). The J call may be incorrect, as the DNA end agrees better with TRBJ2-7. CDR3 size: 15 residues. CDR1 SGHAT and CDR2 FQNNGV come from the germline V gene. The CDR3 DNA reads as TGTGCCAGCAGCCCAAACGGGGGGCCGACCTACGAGCAGTACTTC. Protein: CASSPNGGPTYEQYF.

V gene TRBV19 combines with J gene TRBJ2-3; D gene uncertain. This CDR3 has 11 amino acids. Germline V gene lookup returns CDR1 LNHDA and CDR2 SQIVND (reference sequence). Trimming took off 7 bases at V and 9 bases at J, with 11 bases between the two ends. CDR3 nucleotides: TGTGCCAGTAACCCTCCCCCGACGCAGTATTTT. It encodes CASNPPPTQYF.

This chain uses TRBV4-2 with TRBJ2-7; D remains unclear. The CDR3 totals 16 residues. V lost 4 bases to trimming and J lost 2 bases, with 18 bases between them. Germline V gives CDR1 LGHNA, CDR2 YNFKEQ. CDR3 DNA sequence: TGTGCCAGCAGCCTTTCAGATCCCGACCGGACCTACGAGCAGTACTTC. This sequence encodes CASSLSDPDRTYEQYF.

This clone was detected only a few times. The DNA for the CDR3 is TGCAGCGTTGAAGGCGGATTTGGAAACACCATATATTTT. This gives the protein CSVEGGFGNTIYF. The chain has TRBV29-1 and TRBJ1-3, with D hard to call. The germline V gene has CDR1 SQVTM and CDR2 ANQGSEA. The CDR3 totals 13 residues. The V gene lost 1 base and the J gene lost 3 bases, with 7 bases spanning the gap.

This sequence joins TRBV18 and TRBJ2-1; possible D gene TRBD1, 5 bases. Looked up from germline, CDR1 is KGHSH and CDR2 is LQKENI. There are 15 residues in the CDR3. The ends were cut back, 4 bases at V and 1 base at J, with 11 bases in the middle. CDR3 sequence (DNA): TGTGCCAGCTCACAGGGGTTCGGGTCCTACAATGAGCAGTTCTTC. Translating it yields CASSQGFGSYNEQFF.

V is TRBV25-1 and J is TRBJ1-1, with D possibly matching TRBD1 (5 bases). This CDR3 spans 16 amino acids. V was trimmed by 1 base and J by 4 bases, leaving 16 bases between them. The V gene's germline CDR1 is MGHDK and CDR2 SYGVNS. In nucleotides, the CDR3 is TGTGCCAGCAGTGAATCCGCAGGGCGAGGGTCCACTGAAGCTTTCTTT. Its protein is CASSESAGRGSTEAFF.

This clone turned up a few times. This sequence joins TRBV10-3 and TRBJ1-1; D is undetermined. Germline CDR1 ENHRY, CDR2 SYGVKD. Trimming cost V 3 bases and J 8 bases, with 7 bases left between them. There are 11 residues in the CDR3. The CDR3 nucleotides are TGTGCCATCAGTGAAGGCAGGGAAGCTTTCTTT. This codes for CAISEGREAFF.

The V and J genes are TRBV27 and TRBJ1-2; the D gene is possibly TRBD1 (6 bases). Between the trimmed V and J ends, which lost 3 bases and 4 bases, there was a span of 15 bases. The CDR3 extends over 15 amino acids. Per the germline V gene, CDR1 is MNHEY and CDR2 is SMNVEV (reference sequence). The CDR3 loop reads CASSLKAGGLYGYTF. The CDR3 DNA sequence: TGTGCCAGCAGTTTGAAGGCCGGGGGGCTCTATGGCTACACCTTC.

The chain uses TRBV11-3 and TRBJ2-7; no firm D call. The V end was cut by 7 bases, the J end by 3 bases, with 16 bases between. The CDR3 is 14 residues long. Germline loops: CDR1 SGHNT, CDR2 YENEEA. CDR3 sequence reads: CASISPRPLYEQYF. DNA for the CDR3: TGTGCCAGCATCAGCCCCCGGCCCCTCTACGAGCAGTACTTC.

The chain recombines TRBV9 with TRBJ1-3; tentative D call: TRBD1 (5 bases). Trimming cost V 6 bases and J 3 bases, with 10 bases left between them. Germline CDR1 and CDR2: SGDLS and YYNGEE. The CDR3 is 13 residues long. The DNA of the CDR3 is TGTGCCAGCACCCGGGACGATGGAAACACCATATATTTT. Protein sequence: CASTRDDGNTIYF.

The genes are TRBV5-6 and TRBJ1-6, with a possible D match to TRBD1 (5 bases). Deletions cut 3 bases from V and 7 bases from J, with 8 bases between. Germline CDR1 reads SGHDT; CDR2 reads YYEEEE. The CDR3 totals 13 residues. CDR3 residues: CASSSRANSPLHF. DNA of the CDR3: TGTGCCAGCAGCTCCAGGGCAAATTCACCCCTCCACTTT.

This sequence joins TRBV11-1 and TRBJ2-7; possibly TRBD2 for D (5 bases). The CDR3 is 15 residues long. CDR1 and CDR2 (germline): SGHAT, FQDESV (reference sequence). V dropped 1 base and J dropped 0 bases, with 10 bases sitting between them. The CDR3 bases are TGTGCCAGCAGCTTAGAGATCGGGGACTCCTACGAGCAGTACTTC. Protein product: CASSLEIGDSYEQYF.

The chain links TRBV18 to TRBJ2-2; D perhaps matches TRBD1 (6 bases). Germline CDR1 and CDR2: KGHSH and LQKENI. The V gene lost 3 bases and the J gene lost 3 bases, with 8 bases spanning the gap. This CDR3 spans 14 amino acids. The CDR3 DNA reads as TGTGCCAGCTCACCCTACAGGGACACCGGGGAGCTGTTTTTT. Amino acids: CASSPYRDTGELFF.

This sequence joins TRBV4-3 and TRBJ1-4; a possible D gene is TRBD1 (5 bases). Germline V lookup: CDR1 LGHNA, CDR2 YSLEER. The CDR3 runs to 20 residues. Trimming pared 0 bases from V and 8 bases from J, leaving 28 bases between. In nucleotides, the CDR3 is TGCGCCAGCAGCCAAGATCTCGAAGACGGACCCCTTCTGGGACGGGAAAAACTGTTTTTT. Amino acid sequence: CASSQDLEDGPLLGREKLFF.

This chain connects TRBV11-2 to TRBJ1-2; maybe TRBD1 (5 bases). V gave up 3 bases and J gave up 4 bases, with 9 bases separating them. The germline CDR1 and CDR2 sequences are SGHAT and FQNNGV. This CDR3 region has 13 residues. CDR3 nucleotides: TGTGCCAGCAGCTTGGGACGGACCTATGGCTACACCTTC. Protein product: CASSLGRTYGYTF. The whole variable domain, filled in from reference TRBV11-2 and TRBJ1-2, reads EAGVAQSPRYKIIEKRQSVAFWCNPISGHATLYWYQQILGQGPKLLIQFQNNGVVDDSQLPKDRFSAERLKGVDSTLKIQPAKLEDSAVYLCASSLGRTYGYTFGSGTRLTVV.

J is TRBJ2-5 and V is TRBV11-2; TRBD1 matches 7 bases. J gave up 2 bases and V 5 bases, and 5 bases lay outside the gene matches. Germline CDR1 reads SGHAT; CDR2 reads FQNNGV. CDR3 length: 14 amino acids. CDR3 in DNA: TGTGCCAGCAGCCGGGGACAGTTACAAGAGACCCAGTACTTC. Its protein is CASSRGQLQETQYF.

The V and J genes are TRBV5-1 and TRBJ2-7; no reliable D call. V lost 7 bases to trimming and J lost 0 bases, with 14 bases between them. Germline V gives CDR1 SGHRS, CDR2 YFSETQ. The CDR3 has 14 amino acids. DNA for the CDR3: TGCGCCAGCGCCGATTTTGGTGTCTCCTACGAGCAGTACTTC. Encoded protein: CASADFGVSYEQYF.

The rearrangement links TRBV11-3 to TRBJ1-2; perhaps TRBD1 as D (6 bases). The CDR3 is 15 residues long. V lost 4 bases, J lost 8 bases, and 20 bases lay in between. CDR1 and CDR2 from the germline V gene are SGHNT and YENEEA. CDR3 sequence: CASSSLAQGEIGYTF. The DNA of the CDR3 is TGTGCCAGCAGCTCACTGGCACAGGGTGAAATCGGCTACACCTTC.

CDR3 in DNA: TGTGCCAGCAGCCCGCAACTAGCGGGGGGGCGAGATACGCAGTATTTT. Protein product: CASSPQLAGGRDTQYF. This sequence joins TRBV7-2 and TRBJ2-3; 13 nucleotides agree with TRBD2. This CDR3 spans 16 amino acids. J was trimmed by 5 bases and V by 5 bases; bases with no gene match: 7. The V gene's germline CDR1 is SGHTA and CDR2 FQGNSA.

The chain links TRBV9 to TRBJ2-3, with D perhaps assigned TRBD1 or TRBD2 (5 bases each). V was clipped by 0 bases and J by 9 bases, with 14 bases between them. The CDR3 extends over 14 amino acids. Germline CDR1 is SGDLS and CDR2 is YYNGEE. The CDR3 coding sequence is TGTGCCAGCAGCGTAGAGGCCCTACGGGGCACGCAGTATTTT. It specifies CASSVEALRGTQYF.

This chain uses TRBV6-1 with TRBJ1-2; weak D call: TRBD1 (6 bases). Per germline, CDR1 MNHNS and CDR2 SASEGT. This CDR3 has 14 amino acids. V lost 2 bases, J lost 4 bases, and 11 bases lay in between. CDR3 sequence: CASSERRGPYGYTF. The DNA of the CDR3 is TGTGCCAGCAGTGAAAGACGGGGGCCCTATGGCTACACCTTC.

This sequence joins TRBV29-1 and TRBJ2-4; D is possibly TRBD2 (6 bases). CDR3 size: 14 residues. V shed 4 bases and J shed 2 bases, with 12 bases lying between them. Germline CDR1 SQVTM, CDR2 ANQGSEA. The CDR3, as DNA: TGCAGCGTTGGGAGGGTCGGGCCCAAAAACATTCAGTACTTC. Protein: CSVGRVGPKNIQYF.

A single count supports this clone. CDR3 sequence: CASSIGTGQDQPQHF. The CDR3 DNA sequence: TGTGCCAGTAGTATCGGAACAGGACAGGATCAGCCCCAGCATTTT. This sequence joins TRBV19 and TRBJ1-5, with 7 bases lining up with TRBD1. The junction had 7 bases not matched to a gene; V was cut back by 3 bases and J by 5 bases. Germline V CDR1 and CDR2: LNHDA, SQIVND (reference sequence). This CDR3 spans 15 amino acids.

J is TRBJ2-7 and V is TRBV18; 10 bases are a match to TRBD1. V shed 3 bases and J 5 bases; nucleotides not matched to a gene: 4. The CDR3 runs to 14 residues. Germline CDR1 KGHSH, CDR2 LQKENI. CDR3 sequence reads: CASSPRQGAHEQYF. DNA of the CDR3: TGTGCCAGCTCACCTCGACAGGGGGCTCACGAGCAGTACTTC.